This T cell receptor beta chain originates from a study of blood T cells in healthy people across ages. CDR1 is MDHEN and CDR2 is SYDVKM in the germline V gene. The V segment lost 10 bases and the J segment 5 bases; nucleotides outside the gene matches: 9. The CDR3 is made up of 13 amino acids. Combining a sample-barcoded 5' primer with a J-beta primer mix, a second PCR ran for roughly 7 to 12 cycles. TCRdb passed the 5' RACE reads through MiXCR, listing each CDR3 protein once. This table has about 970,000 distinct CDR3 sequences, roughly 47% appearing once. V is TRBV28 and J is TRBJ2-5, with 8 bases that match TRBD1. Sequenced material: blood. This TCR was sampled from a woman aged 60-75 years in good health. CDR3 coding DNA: TGTGCCACCGCCCCAGGGGGCTGGGAGACCCAGTACTTC. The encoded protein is CATAPGGWETQYF.